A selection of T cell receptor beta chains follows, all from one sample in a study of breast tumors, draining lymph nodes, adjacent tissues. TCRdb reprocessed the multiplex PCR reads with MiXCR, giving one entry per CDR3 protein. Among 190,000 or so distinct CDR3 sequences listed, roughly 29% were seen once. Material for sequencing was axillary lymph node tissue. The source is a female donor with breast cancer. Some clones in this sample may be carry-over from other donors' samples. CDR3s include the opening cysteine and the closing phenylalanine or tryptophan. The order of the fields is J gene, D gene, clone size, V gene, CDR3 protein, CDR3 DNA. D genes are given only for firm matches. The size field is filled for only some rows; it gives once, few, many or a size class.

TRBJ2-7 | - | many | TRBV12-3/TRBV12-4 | CASSTAGSYEQYF | TGTGCCAGCAGTACGGCGGGTAGTTACGAGCAGTACTTC
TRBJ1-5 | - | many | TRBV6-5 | CASSYSSRGGNQPQHF | TGTGCCAGCAGTTACTCGAGTAGGGGGGGAAATCAGCCCCAGCATTTT
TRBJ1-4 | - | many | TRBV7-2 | CASSLRTEFNEKLFF | TGTGCCAGCAGCTTACGGACGGAGTTTAATGAAAAACTGTTTTTT
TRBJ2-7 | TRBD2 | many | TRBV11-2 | CASSRASGAPYEQYF | TGTGCCAGCAGCCGGGCTAGCGGGGCTCCCTACGAGCAGTACTTC
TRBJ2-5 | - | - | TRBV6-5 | CATLRTPGETQYF | TGTGCCACCCTACGGACGCCGGGAGAGACCCAGTACTTC
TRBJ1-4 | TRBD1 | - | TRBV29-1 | CSERTGGVEKLFF | TGCAGTGAGCGGACAGGGGGCGTTGAAAAACTGTTTTTT
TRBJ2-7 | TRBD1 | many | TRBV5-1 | CASSTDRDEQYF | TGCGCCAGCAGCACCGACAGGGACGAGCAGTACTTC
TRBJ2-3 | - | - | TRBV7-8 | CASSLVRGRNEQYF | TGTGCCAGCAGCTTAGTAAGGGGACGGAATGAGCAGTATTTT
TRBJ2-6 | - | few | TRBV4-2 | CASSHLTGRTPKISGANVLTF | TGTGCCAGCAGCCACCTCACGGGGCGGACTCCGAAAATCTCTGGGGCCAACGTCCTGACTTTC
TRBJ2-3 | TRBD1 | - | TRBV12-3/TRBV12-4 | CASRAGQGLTDTQYF | TGTGCCAGCAGAGCGGGACAGGGGCTCACAGATACGCAGTATTTT
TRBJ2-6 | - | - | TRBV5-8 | CASSLDWANVLTF | TGTGCCAGCAGCTTGGATTGGGCCAACGTCCTGACTTTC
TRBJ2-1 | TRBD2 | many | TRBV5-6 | CASSPATSGSITQQFF | TGTGCCAGCAGCCCAGCGACTAGCGGGAGTATTACCCAGCAGTTCTTC
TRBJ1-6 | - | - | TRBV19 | CASDGDWPLHF | TGTGCCTCCGACGGGGATTGGCCCCTCCACTTT
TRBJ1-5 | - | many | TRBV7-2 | CASSPSWGGYQPQHF | TGTGCCAGCAGCCCTTCCTGGGGGGGGTACCAGCCCCAGCATTTT
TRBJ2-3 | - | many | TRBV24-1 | CATSDLADTQYF | TGTGCCACCAGTGACCTAGCAGATACGCAGTATTTT
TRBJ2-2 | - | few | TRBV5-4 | CASSSGAGLAGELFF | TGTGCCAGCAGCTCGGGGGCAGGGTTGGCCGGGGAGCTGTTTTTT
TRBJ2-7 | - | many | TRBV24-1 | CATSDAAGKEQYF | TGTGCCACCAGTGATGCAGCAGGGAAGGAGCAGTACTTC
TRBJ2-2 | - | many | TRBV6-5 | CASSTGFGELFF | TGTGCCAGCAGTACCGGGTTCGGGGAGCTGTTTTTT
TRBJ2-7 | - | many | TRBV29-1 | CSGRDNYEQYF | TGCAGCGGCCGGGACAACTACGAGCAGTACTTC
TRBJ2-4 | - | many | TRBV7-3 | CASRQILAKNIQYF | TGTGCCAGCCGCCAAATCCTAGCCAAAAACATTCAGTACTTC
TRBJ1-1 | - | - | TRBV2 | CASSQAAVGNTEAFF | TGTGCCAGCTCCCAGGCCGCCGTCGGGAACACTGAAGCTTTCTTT
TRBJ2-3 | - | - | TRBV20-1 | CSAPQGSGDTQYF | TGCAGTGCGCCACAGGGTTCAGGGGATACGCAGTATTTT
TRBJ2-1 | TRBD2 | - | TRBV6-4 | CASRAGTSARGAPFNEQFF | TGTGCCAGCAGGGCCGGGACTAGCGCCCGAGGGGCCCCTTTCAATGAGCAGTTCTTC
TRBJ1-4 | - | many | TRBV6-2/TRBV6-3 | CASNLGGANEKLFF | TGTGCCAGCAACTTGGGGGGCGCGAATGAAAAACTGTTTTTT
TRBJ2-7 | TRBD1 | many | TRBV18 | CASSPTGRQGSNEQYF | TGTGCCAGCTCACCCACGGGCAGACAGGGTAGTAACGAGCAGTACTTC
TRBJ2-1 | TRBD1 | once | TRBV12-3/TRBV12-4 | CASSLARGGPNEQFF | TGTGCCAGCAGTTTAGCGCGAGGGGGCCCCAATGAGCAGTTCTTC
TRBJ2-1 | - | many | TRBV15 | CATSRESGLSSYNEQFF | TGTGCCACCAGCAGAGAATCCGGGTTGAGCTCCTACAATGAGCAGTTCTTC
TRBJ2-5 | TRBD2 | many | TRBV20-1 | CSAWGGRAGTLTQYF | TGCAGTGCCTGGGGAGGGCGGGCCGGCACCTTGACCCAGTACTTC
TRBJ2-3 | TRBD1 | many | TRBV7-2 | CASNLGGTGLRPVSYF | TGTGCCAGCAACTTAGGGGGGACAGGGTTAAGGCCCGTGTCGTATTTT
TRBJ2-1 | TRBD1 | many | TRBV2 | CASGEDRYNEQFF | TGTGCCAGCGGAGAGGACAGGTACAATGAGCAGTTCTTC
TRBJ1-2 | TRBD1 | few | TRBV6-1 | CASSVRQGTNYGYTF | TGTGCCAGCAGTGTCCGACAGGGGACTAACTATGGCTACACCTTC
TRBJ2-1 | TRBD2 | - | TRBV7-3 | CASSPTGTRNEQFF | TGTGCCAGCAGCCCAACCGGGACTAGAAATGAGCAGTTCTTC
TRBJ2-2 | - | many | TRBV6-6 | CASSYSRASTGELFF | TGTGCCAGCAGTTACAGCAGGGCGAGCACCGGGGAGCTGTTTTTT
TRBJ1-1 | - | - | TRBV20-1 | CSARGSRATNTEAFF | TGCAGTGCTAGGGGCTCGCGGGCCACTAACACTGAAGCTTTCTTT
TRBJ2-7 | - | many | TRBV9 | CASSVGSGITYEQYF | TGTGCCAGCAGCGTAGGGAGCGGAATAACCTACGAGCAGTACTTC
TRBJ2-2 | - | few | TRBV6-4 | CASSHSSGELFF | TGTGCCAGCAGTCACTCGAGCGGGGAGCTGTTTTTT
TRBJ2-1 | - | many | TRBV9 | CASSEEKLVVRYNEQFF | TGTGCCAGCAGCGAAGAGAAGCTAGTGGTCCGGTACAATGAGCAGTTCTTC
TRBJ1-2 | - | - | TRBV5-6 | CASSLVGTRGYTF | TGTGCCAGCAGCTTGGTAGGCACACGCGGCTACACCTTC
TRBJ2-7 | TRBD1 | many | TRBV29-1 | CSVEPTTGGGYEQYF | TGCAGCGTTGAACCCACCACAGGGGGCGGGTACGAGCAGTACTTC
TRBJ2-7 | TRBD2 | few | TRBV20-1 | CSARDLGSGTSYEQYF | TGCAGTGCTAGAGATCTGGGTAGCGGGACCTCCTACGAGCAGTACTTC
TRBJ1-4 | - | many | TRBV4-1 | CASSQEGGIGEKLFF | TGCGCCAGCAGCCAAGAAGGTGGGATTGGGGAAAAACTGTTTTTT
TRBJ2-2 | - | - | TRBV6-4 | CASSKRELFF | TGTGCCAGCAGTAAGAGGGAGCTGTTTTTT
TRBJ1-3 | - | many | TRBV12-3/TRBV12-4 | CASSFGGNSGNTIYF | TGTGCCAGCAGTTTTGGGGGAAACTCTGGAAACACCATATATTTT
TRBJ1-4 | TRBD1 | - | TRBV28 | CASSFSGGTAF | TGTGCCAGCAGTTTTTCAGGGGGGACCGCTTTT
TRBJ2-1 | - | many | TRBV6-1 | CATTASGF | TGTGCCACTACCGCTAGTGGTTTC
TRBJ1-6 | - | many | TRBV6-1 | CASSVASSYNSPLHF | TGTGCCAGCAGTGTTGCCAGCTCCTATAATTCACCCCTCCACTTT
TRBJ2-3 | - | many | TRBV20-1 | CSAPVPSKGTQYF | TGCAGTGCCCCTGTGCCCTCGAAGGGTACGCAGTATTTT
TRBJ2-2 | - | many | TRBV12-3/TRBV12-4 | CASSFGPSNTGELFF | TGTGCCAGCAGTTTCGGGCCCTCGAACACCGGGGAGCTGTTTTTT
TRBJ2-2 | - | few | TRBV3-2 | CASSQDPLAGRGTGELFF | TGTGCCAGCAGCCAGGATCCCCTAGCGGGAAGGGGCACCGGGGAGCTGTTTTTT
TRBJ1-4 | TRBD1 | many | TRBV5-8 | CASSLTRQGASNEKLFF | TGTGCCAGCAGCTTGACCCGACAGGGTGCATCTAATGAAAAACTGTTTTTT
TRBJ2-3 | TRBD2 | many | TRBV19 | CASSISGTSGSDTQYF | TGTGCCAGTAGTATCTCCGGGACTAGCGGGAGCGATACGCAGTATTTT
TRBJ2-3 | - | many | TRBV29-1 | CSVGGGYTDTQYF | TGCAGCGTTGGGGGGGGCTACACAGATACGCAGTATTTT
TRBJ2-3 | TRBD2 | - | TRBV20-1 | CSARDGSGASTDTQYF | TGCAGTGCTAGAGATGGTAGCGGGGCTAGCACAGATACGCAGTATTTT
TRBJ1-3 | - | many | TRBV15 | CATSLGGNTIYF | TGTGCCACCTCCCTGGGCGGAAACACCATATATTTT
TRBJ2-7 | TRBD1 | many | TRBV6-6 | CASSHGTGGYEQYF | TGTGCCAGCAGTCACGGCACAGGGGGCTACGAGCAGTACTTC
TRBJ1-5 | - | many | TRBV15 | CATRDGTYRGNQPQHF | TGTGCCACCAGGGACGGCACCTACAGGGGCAATCAGCCCCAGCATTTT
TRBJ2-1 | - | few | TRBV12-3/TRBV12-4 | CASSFQGQAYNEQFF | TGTGCCAGCAGTTTCCAGGGACAAGCCTACAATGAGCAGTTCTTC
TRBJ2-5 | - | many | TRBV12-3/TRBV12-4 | CASSLGTEETQYF | TGTGCCAGCAGTTTAGGGACCGAAGAGACCCAGTACTTC
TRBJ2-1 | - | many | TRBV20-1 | CSANRGTLLREQFF | TGCAGTGCTAATCGGGGGACCCTATTACGTGAGCAGTTCTTC
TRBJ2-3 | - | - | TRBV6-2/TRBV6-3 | CASSHVGSLADTQYF | TGTGCCAGCAGTCACGTCGGGAGTCTCGCAGATACGCAGTATTTT